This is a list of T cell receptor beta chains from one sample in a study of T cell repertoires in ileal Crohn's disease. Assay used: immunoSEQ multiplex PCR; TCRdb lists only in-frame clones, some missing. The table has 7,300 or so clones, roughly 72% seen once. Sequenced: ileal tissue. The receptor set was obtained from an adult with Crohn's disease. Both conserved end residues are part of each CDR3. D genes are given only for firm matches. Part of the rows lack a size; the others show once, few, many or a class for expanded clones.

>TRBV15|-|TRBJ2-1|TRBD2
TGTGCCACGCTAGCGGGATATCAGAATGAGCAGTTCTTC
CATLAGYQNEQFF
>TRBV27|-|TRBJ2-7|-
TGTGCCAGCAGGCCAGTAGCTTCCTACGAGCAGTACTTC
CASRPVASYEQYF
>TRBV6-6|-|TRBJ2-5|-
TGTGCCAGCAGTGACTCACGGGGAAGCTTGGGGGAGACCCAGTACTTC
CASSDSRGSLGETQYF
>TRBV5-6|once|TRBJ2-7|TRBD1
TGTGCCAGCAGCTCTAAACAGGGGTATAGGCACGAGCAGTACTTC
CASSSKQGYRHEQYF
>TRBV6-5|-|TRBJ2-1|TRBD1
TGTGCCAGCAGTTATGCGGGACAGGGGAAGGGCAATGAGCAGTTCTTC
CASSYAGQGKGNEQFF
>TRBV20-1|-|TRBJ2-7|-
TGCAGTGCTAGAGTAGGGGTTGAGCAGTACTTC
CSARVGVEQYF
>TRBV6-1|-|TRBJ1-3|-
TGTGCCAGCACTCACAGGGTCTCTGGAAACACCATATATTTT
CASTHRVSGNTIYF
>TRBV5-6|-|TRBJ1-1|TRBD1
TGTGCCAGCAGCTCCCCTTGGACAGGGACAAGGAACACTGAAGCTTTCTTT
CASSSPWTGTRNTEAFF
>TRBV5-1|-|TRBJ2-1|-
TGCGCCAGCAGCCCCTTATGGGCGGGTTACAATGAGCAGTTCTTC
CASSPLWAGYNEQFF
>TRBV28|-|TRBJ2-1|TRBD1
TGTGCCAGCAGTTTACTGACAGGGGGGGCCTACAATGAGCAGTTCTTC
CASSLLTGGAYNEQFF
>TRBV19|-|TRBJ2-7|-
TGTGCTCGGCGGAGGAAAGGCCAATACGAGCAGTACTTC
CARRRKGQYEQYF
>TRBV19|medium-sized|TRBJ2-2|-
TGTGCCAGTAGTATACCTAACGGCGGGGAGCTGTTTTTT
CASSIPNGGELFF
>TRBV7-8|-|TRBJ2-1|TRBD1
TGTGCCAGCAGCTTAGGGGTCCGGGACAGGGGGCGTCGCTCCTACAATGAGCAGTTCTTC
CASSLGVRDRGRRSYNEQFF
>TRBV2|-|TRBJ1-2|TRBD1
TGTGCCAGCAGTGGGGACAGGGGATTTGGCTACACCTTC
CASSGDRGFGYTF
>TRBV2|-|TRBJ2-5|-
TGTGCCAGCAGTGAGGGCCGGGGAGAGACCCAGTACTTC
CASSEGRGETQYF
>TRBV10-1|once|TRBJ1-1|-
TGCGCCAGCAGTGACGGACTCCTGAACACTGAAGCTTTCTTT
CASSDGLLNTEAFF
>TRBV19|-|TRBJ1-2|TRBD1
TGTGCCAGTGGGCCAGGGGGGGGCTACACCTTC
CASGPGGGYTF
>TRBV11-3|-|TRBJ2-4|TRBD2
TGTGCCAGCAGCTTAGGGGGGGGAGGGGAGTTGAAAAACATTCAGTACTTC
CASSLGGGGELKNIQYF
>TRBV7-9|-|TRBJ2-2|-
TGTGCCAGCAGCAAGCGCCGGCTAGATACCGGGGAGCTGTTTTTT
CASSKRRLDTGELFF
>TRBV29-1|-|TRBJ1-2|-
TGCAGCGTCCGAAGCGGCCGAGAGGATGGCTACACCTTC
CSVRSGREDGYTF
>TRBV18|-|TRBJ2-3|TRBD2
TGTGCCAGCTCGGAGGGACTAGCGAGAGATACGCAGTATTTT
CASSEGLARDTQYF
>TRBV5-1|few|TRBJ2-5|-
TGCGCCAGCAGCTTTACGGGCGGGGAGACCCAGTACTTC
CASSFTGGETQYF
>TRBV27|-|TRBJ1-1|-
TGTGCCAGCAGTTTTGCCGGGGGAACTGAAGCTTTCTTT
CASSFAGGTEAFF
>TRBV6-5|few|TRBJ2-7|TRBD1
TGTGCCAGCAGTTACCGCCGGACAGGTTCCTACGAGCAGTACTTC
CASSYRRTGSYEQYF
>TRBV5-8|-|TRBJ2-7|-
TGTGCCAGCAGCAAACCCCCCGGGGGTCTGTTCTACGAGCAGTACTTC
CASSKPPGGLFYEQYF
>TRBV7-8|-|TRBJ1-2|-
TGTGCCAGCAGCCCTCTGCGGGGTAATGGCTACACCTTC
CASSPLRGNGYTF
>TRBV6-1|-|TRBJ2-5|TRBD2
TGTGCCAGCAGTGAAGCCTGGACTAGCCAAGAGACCCAGTACTTC
CASSEAWTSQETQYF
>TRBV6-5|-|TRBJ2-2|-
TGTGCCAGCAGTCTGGACCCCGCCGACTACGGGGAGCTGTTTTTT
CASSLDPADYGELFF
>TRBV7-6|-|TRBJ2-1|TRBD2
TGTGCCAGCACCCTACTAGCGGGCGGCTACAATGAGCAGTTCTTC
CASTLLAGGYNEQFF
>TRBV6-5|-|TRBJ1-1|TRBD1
TGTGCCAGCAGTTACTCGGGACAGTCTGAAGCTTTCTTT
CASSYSGQSEAFF
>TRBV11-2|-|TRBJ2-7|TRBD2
TGTGCCAGCAGCTTAGGGGGGAGGGACGGCGAGCAGTACTTC
CASSLGGRDGEQYF
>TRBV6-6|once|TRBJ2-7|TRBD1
TGTGCCAGCAGTTACAGTGGACAGGGGCACACCTACGAGCAGTACTTC
CASSYSGQGHTYEQYF
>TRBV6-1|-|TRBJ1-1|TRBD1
TGTGCCAGCAGGGCGGGACAGCGTAAGAACACTGAAGCTTTCTTT
CASRAGQRKNTEAFF
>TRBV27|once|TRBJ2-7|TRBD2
TGTGCCAGCAGTTACCGCGGGAGCTCCTACGAGCAGTACTTC
CASSYRGSSYEQYF
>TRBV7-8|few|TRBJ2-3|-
TGTGCCAGCAGCTCCGCAGGGCCCACGGATACGCAGTATTTT
CASSSAGPTDTQYF
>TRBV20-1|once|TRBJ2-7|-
TGCAGTGCTAGGGCAGGGGTCGAGCAGTACTTC
CSARAGVEQYF
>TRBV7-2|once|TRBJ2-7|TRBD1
TGTGCCAGCAGCTTAGGTTCGGGACAGGGACTCGAGCAGTACTTC
CASSLGSGQGLEQYF
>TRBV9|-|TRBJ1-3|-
TGTGCCAGCAGCGGGGGGGGGTCTGGAAACACCATATATTTT
CASSGGGSGNTIYF
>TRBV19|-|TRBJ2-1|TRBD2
TGTGCCAGTACCACCGCGGGGACTAGCGGGGGGGCCGTAGGAGAGCAGTTCTTC
CASTTAGTSGGAVGEQFF
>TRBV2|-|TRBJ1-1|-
TGTGCCACTCAGATCATGAACACTGAAGCTTTCTTT
CATQIMNTEAFF
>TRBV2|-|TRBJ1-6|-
TGTGCCAGCAGTGTGAGTTTTGATTCACCCCTCCACTTT
CASSVSFDSPLHF
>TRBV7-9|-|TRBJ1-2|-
TGTGCCAGCAGCTTATCCCGGGAGTACTATGGCTACACCTTC
CASSLSREYYGYTF